One sample yielded the 20 T cell receptor beta chains listed below, sequenced in a study of identical twins. TCRdb reprocessed the 5' RACE reads via MiXCR and lists one record per CDR3 protein. The data contain some 790,000 distinct CDR3 sequences, about 20% of them seen just once; the ten biggest clones take up approximately 14%. A further study also used this sample, focusing on T cells expressing NK-cell markers.

Sequenced sample: PBMCs. The receptors were sampled from a woman between 18 and 29 years old in good health.

This clonotype was detected only a few times. The chain joins TRBV10-3 to TRBJ2-7; D might be TRBD1 or TRBD2, each matching 6 bases. This CDR3 comprises 16 residues. CDR1 and CDR2 (germline): ENHRY, SYGVKD. Trimming stripped 0 bases from V and 2 bases from J, with 14 bases between. CDR3 nucleotide sequence: TGTGCCATCAGTGAGTCGATAGGGGGGACCCCCTACGAGCAGTACTTC. Translating it yields CAISESIGGTPYEQYF.

This clonotype appeared a few times. V and J are TRBV27 and TRBJ2-1; the D gene is possibly TRBD2 (5 bases). CDR1 and CDR2 from the germline V gene are MNHEY and SMNVEV (reference sequence). Trimming took 8 bases from V and 8 from J, leaving 13 bases between them. The CDR3 extends over 12 amino acids. CDR3 nucleotides: TGTGCCAGCGGGAGATCGTTCTATGAGCAGTTCTTC. The encoded protein is CASGRSFYEQFF.

This clonotype appeared a few times. The CDR3 coding sequence is TGTGCCATCAGTGAAGTAGCGGGGGCGCTGGGAGAGACCCAGTACTTC. This encodes CAISEVAGALGETQYF. The chain is built from TRBV10-3 and TRBJ2-5, with TRBD2 matching over 9 bases. Germline CDR1 ENHRY, CDR2 SYGVKD. The V and J ends lost 3 bases and 4 bases, in that order; junction bases with no gene match: 9. CDR3 length: 16 amino acids.

In its sample, this clonotype was seen a few times. The chain uses TRBV12-3 or TRBV12-4 and TRBJ2-3; 7 nucleotides agree with TRBD1. Trimming removed 5 bases from V and 4 bases from J; junction bases left unmatched: 9. The CDR3 totals 15 residues. The CDR3 loop reads CASSPRQGVADTQYF. In DNA, the CDR3 is TGTGCCAGCAGTCCAAGACAGGGTGTTGCAGATACGCAGTATTTT.

The table lists this clonotype with a few counts. This chain connects TRBV7-9 to TRBJ2-7, with 7 positions matching TRBD1. The CDR3 is 12 residues long. The germline CDR1 and CDR2 sequences are SEHNR and FQNEAQ (reference sequence). The ends lost 5 bases at V and 7 bases at J; junction bases unmatched: 5. Here the CDR3 DNA reads TGTGCCAGCAGCCCGGGGACAGCAGAGCAGTACTTC. Translation: CASSPGTAEQYF.

The chain combines TRBV12-3 or TRBV12-4 with TRBJ1-2; D gene uncertain. The ends were cut back, 3 bases at V and 4 bases at J, with 15 bases in the middle. This CDR3 is 15 amino acids long. The CDR3 DNA sequence: TGTGCCAGCAGTTTGAAGCGCTGGGCGGGCTATGGCTACACCTTC. This encodes CASSLKRWAGYGYTF.

The rearrangement joins TRBV10-3 to TRBJ2-7; D remains unclear. Germline CDR1 is ENHRY and CDR2 is SYGVKD. V was cut by 3 bases and J by 2 bases, with 2 bases left in between. CDR3 length: 11 amino acids. The CDR3, as DNA: TGTGCCATCAGTGACGCCTACGAGCAGTACTTC. Amino acids: CAISDAYEQYF.

Here the CDR3 DNA reads TGCAGCGTTGGGCTGACAGGGCCAGGAACCCAGTACTTC. Translating it yields CSVGLTGPGTQYF. The J gene is TRBJ2-5, the V gene TRBV29-1, with TRBD1 matching 7 bases. The CDR3 is 13 amino acids. Per germline, CDR1 SQVTM and CDR2 ANQGSEA. V lost 4 bases to trimming and J lost 8 bases; unmatched junction nucleotides: 10. Using reference TRBV29-1 and TRBJ2-5 for the parts outside the CDR3, the full variable domain is SAVISQKPSRDICQRGTSLTIQCQVDSQVTMMFWYRQQPGQSLTLIATANQGSEATYESGFVIDKFPISRPNLTFSTLTVSNMSPEDSSIYLCSVGLTGPGTQYFGPGTRLLVL.

This clonotype was detected only a few times. The chain carries TRBV29-1 and TRBJ1-2, with 9 bases fitting TRBD1. The CDR3 length is 12 residues. Germline V gives CDR1 SQVTM, CDR2 ANQGSEA. With 7 bases clipped from V and 5 bases from J, the junction kept 5 bases outside the gene matches. CDR3 coding DNA: TGCAGCGCGGGACAGGGCACGTATGGCTACACCTTC. Translation gives CSAGQGTYGYTF.

The chain employs TRBV5-1 and TRBJ1-1; 10 bases line up with TRBD1. Germline CDR1 is SGHRS and CDR2 is YFSETQ. The junction had 6 bases not matched to a gene; V was cut back by 6 bases and J by 4 bases. CDR3 length: 14 residues. CDR3 nucleotides: TGCGCCAGCACCGCGACAGGGGGCGGCACTGAAGCTTTCTTT. Amino acid sequence: CASTATGGGTEAFF.

This clonotype was observed a few times. CDR3 in DNA: TGCGCCAGCAGCCAAGGGGTAGCGGGACAGTCCTACAATGAGCAGTTCTTC. This encodes CASSQGVAGQSYNEQFF. The rearrangement links TRBV4-3 to TRBJ2-1, with a weak D call TRBD2 (8 bases). The CDR3 loop spans 17 amino acids. V was trimmed by 1 base and J by 1 base, leaving 14 bases between them. Germline-derived CDR1 and CDR2 are LGHNA and YSLEER.

This clonotype was found a few times. This chain uses TRBV3-1 with TRBJ2-4; 16 bases are shared with TRBD2. Germline V lookup: CDR1 LGHDT, CDR2 YNNKEL (reference sequence). This CDR3 is built from 18 residues. Trimming removed 4 bases from V and 4 bases from J; junction bases left unmatched: 7. The CDR3 DNA follows: TGTGCCAGCAGCCCAACGGGGACTAGCGGGAGGGATAAAAACATTCAGTACTTC. This encodes CASSPTGTSGRDKNIQYF.

This clonotype was picked up a small number of times. The gene calls are TRBV25-1 and TRBJ2-1; D not resolved. This CDR3 comprises 14 residues. The V end lost 3 bases, the J end lost 2 bases, and 8 bases lay between the germline ends. The V gene's germline CDR1 is MGHDK and CDR2 SYGVNS. CDR3 coding DNA: TGTGCCAGCAGTGATGGCAGGACCTACAATGAGCAGTTCTTC. Its protein is CASSDGRTYNEQFF.

This clonotype was counted between two and nine times. The rearrangement links TRBV10-3 to TRBJ2-7, with D perhaps TRBD2 (7 bases). Trimming left V 5 bases short and J 6 bases short, with 20 bases between. CDR3 length equals 15 residues. In germline, CDR1 is ENHRY, CDR2 SYGVKD. The CDR3 DNA reads as TGTGCCATCAGTACCGAGGGGGGGGCAGTTTCCGAGCAGTACTTC. It codes for CAISTEGGAVSEQYF.

This clonotype has a handful of counts. The chain has TRBV5-1 and TRBJ2-1, with 7 positions matching TRBD2. With 4 bases clipped from V and 9 bases from J, the junction kept 22 bases outside the gene matches. The CDR3 consists of 18 residues. The germline CDR1 and CDR2 sequences are SGHRS and YFSETQ. Written as DNA, the CDR3 is TGCGCCAGCAGCGAGTTCGCGACTAGCCGGACTCAAGGACGTGAGCAGTTCTTC. As protein: CASSEFATSRTQGREQFF.

The V and J genes are TRBV13 and TRBJ2-7, with D maybe TRBD2 (6 bases). Deletions cut 4 bases from V and 1 base from J, with 14 bases between. The CDR3 totals 15 residues. Germline CDR1 and CDR2: PRHDT and FYEKMQ (reference sequence). In DNA form, the CDR3 reads TGTGCCAGCAGCTCAGCGGGTCATTCATCCTACGAGCAGTACTTC. Translated: CASSSAGHSSYEQYF.

The chain uses TRBV20-1 and TRBJ2-3, with D possibly TRBD2 on 5 matching bases. Germline V gene sequence: CDR1 DFQATT, CDR2 SNEGSKA (reference sequence). This CDR3 has 13 residues. V was clipped by 3 bases and J by 2 bases, with 9 bases between them. The CDR3: CSARVRATDTQYF. The CDR3 DNA is TGCAGTGCTAGGGTGCGGGCCACAGATACGCAGTATTTT.

The chain couples TRBV6-5 to TRBJ1-5; D gene uncertain. In germline, CDR1 is MNHEY, CDR2 SVGAGI. V gave up 2 bases and J gave up 2 bases, with 7 bases separating them. This CDR3 region has 14 residues. CDR3 bases: TGTGCCAGCAGTTACCGGGCAGGCAATCAGCCCCAGCATTTT. Translated: CASSYRAGNQPQHF.

In this sample, this clonotype turned up many times. The chain uses TRBV20-1 and TRBJ2-6, with D uncertain. This CDR3 is built from 15 residues. CDR1 is DFQATT, CDR2 SNEGSKA, per germline (reference sequence). The V and J ends lost 2 bases and 2 bases respectively, with 10 bases between them. The DNA for the CDR3 is TGCAGTGCTAGAAGGCCCAGAGCTGGGGCCAACGTCCTGACTTTC. The encoded protein is CSARRPRAGANVLTF.

This clonotype was detected only a few times. This chain links TRBV20-1 with TRBJ2-7; tentatively, D is TRBD2 (5 bases). V was pared by 6 bases and J by 2 bases, with 8 bases between. This CDR3 is 11 amino acids long. The germline CDR1 and CDR2 sequences are DFQATT and SNEGSKA (reference sequence). CDR3 nucleotides: TGCAGTGCCCAGCGGACCTACGAGCAGTACTTC. As protein: CSAQRTYEQYF.